The table lists the clone carrying this T cell receptor (beta chain) with a count of one. No antigen is known for it. This entry belongs to a study of long-term antiretroviral therapy in people with HIV. This CDR3 is built from 15 residues. The V end was cut by 0 bases, the J end by 3 bases, with 13 bases between. CDR1 is SGHNT, CDR2 YYREEE, per germline (reference sequence). They ran version v3.0 of the immunoSEQ assay at survey level. Sequencing was performed with immunoSEQ multiplex PCR; in TCRdb, only in-frame clones are kept and a portion is missing. The profile shows tens of thousands of clones, 82% of them singletons. The study's findings and limits: Across all time points, the repertoire was dominated by clones that expanded before ART. ART was followed by higher diversity that remained below transplant donor controls. On ART adherence, viral resistance or therapy changes, no data were available. Repertoires from HIV showed CDR3 length ranges narrower than those of controls.

The clonotype was recovered from a man aged 35-49 years with HIV. The chain carries TRBV5-4 and TRBJ2-7; tentative D call: TRBD2 (6 bases). The sample here was unsorted PBMCs, taken 2.3 to 2.5 years after starting antiretroviral therapy. The CDR3: CASSLGTGVFYEQYF. As DNA, the CDR3 is TGTGCCAGCAGCTTGGGAACGGGGGTCTTCTACGAGCAGTACTTC.